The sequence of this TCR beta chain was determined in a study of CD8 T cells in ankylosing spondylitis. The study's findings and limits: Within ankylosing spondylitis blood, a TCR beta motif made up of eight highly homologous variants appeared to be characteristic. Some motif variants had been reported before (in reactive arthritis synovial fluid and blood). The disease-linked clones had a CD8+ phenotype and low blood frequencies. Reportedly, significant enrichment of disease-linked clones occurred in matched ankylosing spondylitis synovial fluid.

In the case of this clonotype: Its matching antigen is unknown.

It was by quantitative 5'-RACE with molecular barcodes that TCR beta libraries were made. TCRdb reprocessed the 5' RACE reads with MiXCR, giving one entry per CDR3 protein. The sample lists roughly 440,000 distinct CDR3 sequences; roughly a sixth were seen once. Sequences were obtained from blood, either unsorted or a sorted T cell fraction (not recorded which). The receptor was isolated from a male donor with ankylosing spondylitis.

CDR3 nucleotides: TGCAGCGTTGGTAATGCCTACGAGCAGTACTTC. It codes for CSVGNAYEQYF. This chain links TRBV29-1 with TRBJ2-7; D ambiguous. Trimming pared 4 bases from V and 2 bases from J, leaving 6 bases between. CDR3 length equals 11 residues. Germline V gives CDR1 SQVTM, CDR2 ANQGSEA.